This T cell receptor beta chain was observed in a study of Ad26.COV2.S vaccination and SARS-CoV-2 variants. Overall study context: As a participant in COV1001, the donor was in the Ad26.COV2.S trial arm. Recipients of Ad26.COV2.S got it intramuscularly, once or twice 56 days apart. General observations from the study: Analytic work on TCR breadth and depth might have understated the full extent of total T cell responses. Comparable non-spike TCR breadth was observed in vaccine and placebo recipients.

Treatment here: over 15 received Ad26.COV2.S at low or high dose, single or two shots; several received placebo; per-sample allocation not given. The samples were gathered on day 63 after the first injection of vaccine or placebo. The CDR3 is 15 amino acids. CDR1 is MNHEY, CDR2 SVGEGT, per germline. Deletions cut 0 bases from V and 2 bases from J, with 8 bases between. Notes on this clone: Its antigen is not known.

The method was immunoSEQ multiplex PCR; TCRdb's version includes in-frame clones alone and lacks a portion of them. The data show about 440,000 clones, less than 95% seen once. The TCR was taken from a person between 18 and 59 years old who received the Ad26.COV2.S COVID-19 vaccine or a placebo. This sample comprised peripheral blood, obtained in a trial of Ad26.COV2.S vaccine versus placebo. V gene TRBV6-2 or TRBV6-3 combines with J gene TRBJ2-1; the D is unclear. The CDR3 is CASSYSWLAYNEQFF. The CDR3 DNA follows: TGTGCCAGCAGTTACTCTTGGCTAGCCTACAATGAGCAGTTCTTC.